This T cell receptor beta chain comes out of a study of identical twins. The study, taken as a whole, reports: Twins shared beta out-of-frame sequences in excess, but this excess was weaker. One should note that invariant MAIT and iNKT cells could partly confound zero-insertion analyses. Models underpredicted monozygotic twin sharing of out-of-frame TCR alpha.

For this clonotype: Its antigen is not identified.

The length of the CDR3 is 15 residues. Trimming removed 3 bases from V and 6 bases from J, with 12 bases in between. Germline V gene sequence: CDR1 SGHDN, CDR2 FVKESK. A universal primer site came from template switching; cDNA carried unique molecular identifiers. TCRdb processed the 5' RACE reads anew with MiXCR; each CDR3 protein has one entry. The sample holds approximately 1.8 million distinct CDR3 sequences, around a third seen once. This TCR derives from a newborn girl in good health. The specimen was cord blood. The rearrangement uses TRBV14 and TRBJ1-6, with a weak D call TRBD1 (5 bases). The CDR3 spells CASSQGRRSNSPLHF. The CDR3 DNA is TGTGCCAGCAGCCAGGGACGAAGGAGTAATTCACCCCTCCACTTT.